Listed below are T cell receptor beta chains from one sample, sequenced in a study of blood T cell repertoires in COVID-19. Generated by immunoSEQ multiplex PCR, the TCRdb table keeps only in-frame clones and is missing some. Of some 85,000 clones listed, approximately 80% are singletons. The sequencing input was peripheral blood. Every receptor here comes from a man aged 65 to 79 with COVID-19, enrolled during active disease. Both conserved end residues are part of each CDR3. The D gene is left open where the match is weak. Clone size is given for some rows only: seen once, a few or many times, or a class if the clone is expanded.

DNA | CDR3 | size | V | D | J | length
TGTGCCAGCAGACCCTATGGGGAGGGCCTAAATGAAAAACTGTTTTTT | CASRPYGEGLNEKLFF | many | TRBV7-6 | NA | TRBJ1-4 | 16
TGTGCCAGTAGTATTGCCCCAGATCAGCCCCAGCATTTT | CASSIAPDQPQHF | NA | TRBV19 | NA | TRBJ1-5 | 13
TGTGCCAGCAGCATAACAGGGGGCAACACTGAAGCTTTCTTT | CASSITGGNTEAFF | NA | TRBV7-9 | TRBD1 | TRBJ1-1 | 14
TGTGCCAGCAGCTTAGCATCCGGGCAGGGGGCTTTTCGGAACACTGAAGCTTTCTTT | CASSLASGQGAFRNTEAFF | NA | TRBV13 | TRBD1 | TRBJ1-1 | 19
TGTGCCAGCAGCCCGAGCCCCGGACAGGGGGGAACTGAAGCTTTCTTT | CASSPSPGQGGTEAFF | NA | TRBV9 | TRBD1 | TRBJ1-1 | 16
TGCGCCAGCAGCTTAGGGACTAGCGGGCTGACAGATACGCAGTATTTT | CASSLGTSGLTDTQYF | NA | TRBV5-1 | TRBD2 | TRBJ2-3 | 16
TGTGCCAGCAGCCCGACTAGCGGGGGAGATACGCAGTATTTT | CASSPTSGGDTQYF | NA | TRBV5-6 | TRBD2 | TRBJ2-3 | 14
TGTGCCAGCAGCTCAGGGGGCTATGAAAAACTGTTTTTT | CASSSGGYEKLFF | NA | TRBV11-2 | TRBD1 | TRBJ1-4 | 13
TGTGCCAGCAGTTACGAGGAAACTTATGGCTACACCTTC | CASSYEETYGYTF | NA | TRBV6-5 | NA | TRBJ1-2 | 13
TGTGCCATCCAGACAGGGCTCCGGTATGGCTACACCTTC | CAIQTGLRYGYTF | NA | TRBV2 | TRBD1 | TRBJ1-2 | 13
TGTGCCAGTAGTAAAACCCGACAGGGCTCCTACAATGAGCAGTTCTTC | CASSKTRQGSYNEQFF | many | TRBV19 | TRBD1 | TRBJ2-1 | 16
TGTGCCAGCAGCTTCACAGGGGACGGCTACACCTTC | CASSFTGDGYTF | once | TRBV7-9 | TRBD1 | TRBJ1-2 | 12
TGTGCCAGCAGCTTGTTGGCCGGGACAGCCACTGAAGCTTTCTTT | CASSLLAGTATEAFF | NA | TRBV5-8 | TRBD1 | TRBJ1-1 | 15
TGTGCCAGTAGTATCCGGACAACCGAGGACCTCTACACCTTC | CASSIRTTEDLYTF | NA | TRBV19 | NA | TRBJ1-2 | 14
TGTGCCAGCAGTTACGCCGGGACAGGGAAAGAGACCCAGTACTTC | CASSYAGTGKETQYF | NA | TRBV27 | TRBD1 | TRBJ2-5 | 15
TGTGCCAGCTCACCCATATCAGGGGTATCCTCCTACGAGCAGTACTTC | CASSPISGVSSYEQYF | few | TRBV18 | NA | TRBJ2-7 | 16
TGTGCCACCGGGCGAGGGGGCTATGACTACGAGCAGTACTTC | CATGRGGYDYEQYF | few | TRBV6-5 | TRBD1 | TRBJ2-7 | 14
TGTGCCAGCAGCCGCAGGACTAGCGGGAACTACAATGAGCAGTTCTTC | CASSRRTSGNYNEQFF | NA | TRBV28 | TRBD2 | TRBJ2-1 | 16
TGTGCCAGCAGCCCTACTAGCGGCACCGGGGAGCTGTTTTTT | CASSPTSGTGELFF | NA | TRBV7-2 | TRBD2 | TRBJ2-2 | 14
TGTGCCAGCAGTTCCACAGTCTACGAGCAGTACTTC | CASSSTVYEQYF | NA | TRBV6-2/TRBV6-3 | NA | TRBJ2-7 | 12
TGTGCCAGCAGCTCCGGGACAGGGAGTTTCTACGAGCAGTACTTC | CASSSGTGSFYEQYF | NA | TRBV7-6 | TRBD1 | TRBJ2-7 | 15
TGTGCCAGCAGTGGGTGGACAGGCGTCAATGAAAAACTGTTTTTT | CASSGWTGVNEKLFF | NA | TRBV6-6 | TRBD1 | TRBJ1-4 | 15
TGCAGCGTTGCCATCGGGAGCGGGAGCTCCTACAATGAGCAGTTCTTC | CSVAIGSGSSYNEQFF | NA | TRBV29-1 | TRBD2 | TRBJ2-1 | 16
TGCGCCAGCAGCCCTGGACTAGCGGGGGACGACTACGAGCAGTACTTC | CASSPGLAGDDYEQYF | NA | TRBV5-1 | TRBD2 | TRBJ2-7 | 16
TGCGCCAGCTCCCAGGTCTTTCGGGACAGGGGTACTATGGGCTACACCTTC | CASSQVFRDRGTMGYTF | NA | TRBV4-3 | TRBD1 | TRBJ1-2 | 17
TGCGCCAGCAGCTTGTCTTTGGCAGGGCTGATGAACACTGAAGCTTTCTTT | CASSLSLAGLMNTEAFF | NA | TRBV5-1 | NA | TRBJ1-1 | 17
TGTGCCAGAAGTGGGGCCTACCAATGGTATGGCTACACCTTC | CARSGAYQWYGYTF | few | TRBV5-3 | NA | TRBJ1-2 | 14
TGTGCCAGCAGCCTTCAGGGGACTAGCGGGTCGGAGACCCAGTACTTC | CASSLQGTSGSETQYF | NA | TRBV3-1/TRBV3-2 | TRBD2 | TRBJ2-5 | 16
TGTGCCACCGCGAAAAGGGGAGGGGACACTGAAGCTTTCTTT | CATAKRGGDTEAFF | NA | TRBV6-5 | NA | TRBJ1-1 | 14
TGTGCCAGCAGTTTATCCTTGGGACAGGCTAGCAATCAGCCCCAGCATTTT | CASSLSLGQASNQPQHF | few | TRBV28 | TRBD1 | TRBJ1-5 | 17
TGTGCCAGCAGCTTGGATAACTACGAGCAGTACTTC | CASSLDNYEQYF | NA | TRBV5-4 | NA | TRBJ2-7 | 12